A single sample is the source of the 8 T cell receptor beta chains below, sequenced in a study of cytomegalovirus exposure and HLA in healthy donors. 60 Vbeta and 13 Jbeta primers were used in PCR. Libraries were prepared by immunoSEQ multiplex PCR; TCRdb keeps only in-frame clonotypes and omits some of them. The sample carries over 200,000 clones, about 80% recorded once. The sequenced sample consisted of PBMCs. These receptors originate from a man aged 35 to 55 in good health and CMV-seropositive.

This clone has a handful of counts. This chain connects TRBV21-1 to TRBJ2-1; whether TRBD2, the table's D call, matches the DNA was not checked. TRBV21-1 has pseudogene status. This CDR3 comprises 15 residues. The CDR3 DNA reads as TGTGCCAGCAGCGAACTAGCGGGAGAGCCCAATGAGCAGTTCTTC. Translating it yields CASSELAGEPNEQFF.

The chain couples TRBV18 to TRBJ1-1; 8 bases match TRBD1. Trimming removed 5 bases from V and 1 base from J; junction bases left unmatched: 6. Germline V CDR1 and CDR2: KGHSH, LQKENI. The CDR3 has 15 residues. CDR3: CASSGRTGRNTEAFF. The CDR3 bases are TGTGCCAGCTCAGGAAGGACAGGGCGGAACACTGAAGCTTTCTTT. Filled out from reference TRBV18 and TRBJ1-1, the complete variable domain reads NAGVMQNPRHLVRRRGQEARLRCSPMKGHSHVYWYRQLPEEGLKFMVYLQKENIIDESGMPKERFSAEFPKEGPSILRIQQVVRGDSAAYFCASSGRTGRNTEAFFGQGTRLTVV.

The V gene is TRBV6-7, the J gene TRBJ1-1; no clear D. TRBV6-7 is assigned to the ORF class and has an uncertain function. The CDR3 has 17 amino acids. V was shortened by 2 bases and J by 4 bases, with 20 bases between the two germline ends. The CDR3 loop reads CASSYPIGGPRSTEAFF. The CDR3 bases are TGTGCCAGCAGTTACCCTATAGGCGGCCCACGGAGCACTGAAGCTTTCTTT.

The V gene is TRBV7-2, the J gene TRBJ2-7, with 7 nucleotides matching TRBD1. Germline loops: CDR1 SGHTA, CDR2 FQGNSA. This CDR3 has 15 residues. Trimming at V came to 6 bases and at J to 4 bases, leaving 12 bases not matched to a gene. This chain's CDR3 is CASSLTPGTAYEQYV. DNA of the CDR3: TGTGCCAGCAGTCTCACTCCCGGGACAGCGTACGAGCAGTACGTC.

The J gene is TRBJ2-1, the V gene TRBV9, with 8 positions matching TRBD2. The CDR3 has 13 amino acids. Trimming cost V 0 bases and J 15 bases; bases outside gene matches: 8. CDR1 SGDLS and CDR2 YYNGEE come from the germline V gene. CDR3 in DNA: TGTGCCAGCAGCGTAGTTGAAACGGGAGGGCCGTTCTTC. Translating it yields CASSVVETGGPFF.

V is TRBV14 and J is TRBJ2-5; D perhaps matches TRBD2 (6 bases). This CDR3 region has 15 residues. Germline loops: CDR1 SGHDN, CDR2 FVKESK. Trimming pared 3 bases from V and 2 bases from J, leaving 13 bases between. CDR3 residues: CASSQASVSQETQYF. CDR3 nucleotides: TGTGCCAGCAGCCAGGCTAGCGTTTCACAAGAGACCCAGTACTTC.

With regard to this clone: In the same sample, other DNA sequences code for this CDR3. This chain uses TRBV7-9 with TRBJ1-1; weak D call: TRBD1 (6 bases). Germline CDR1 is SEHNR and CDR2 is FQNEAQ (reference sequence). Trimming left V 5 bases short and J 4 bases short, with 11 bases between. This CDR3 comprises 13 residues. In nucleotides, the CDR3 is TGTGCCAGCAGCCTCGGACAGATCACTGAAGCTTTCTTT. Its protein is CASSLGQITEAFF.

The rearrangement links TRBV6-1 to TRBJ2-1; D remains ambiguous. This CDR3 contains 15 residues. From germline, CDR1 is MNHNS and CDR2 SASEGT. Between the trimmed V and J ends, which lost 2 bases and 6 bases, there was a span of 14 bases. CDR3 loop: CASSEPHYIGNEQFF. The CDR3 region has the DNA TGTGCCAGCAGTGAACCCCACTATATAGGCAATGAGCAGTTCTTC.